A selection of T cell receptor beta chains follows, all from one sample in a study of regulatory T cells in long-lasting Graves disease. TCRdb reprocessed the multiplex PCR reads via MiXCR and lists one record per CDR3 protein. The sample has 350,000 to 450,000 distinct CDR3 sequences; under 25% are singletons. Material: peripheral blood mononuclear cells (PBMCs), obtained when the disease was refractory, from a patient treated with antithyroid drugs. The receptors shown here come from a female donor with Graves disease. Both conserved end residues are part of each CDR3. A D gene is named only where the DNA matches it firmly. Only part of the rows carry a size: once, few, many, or a class if the clone is expanded.

v_call	clone_size	d_call	j_call	cdr3_nt	cdr3_aa
TRBV12-3/TRBV12-4	many	.	TRBJ2-5	TGTGCCAGCAGTTCGGTAGCTACCGAGACCCAGTACTTC	CASSSVATETQYF
TRBV5-6	.	TRBD2	TRBJ2-2	TGTGCCAGCAGCCTGGGACTAGCGGGAGAGGACACCGGGGAGCTGTTTTTT	CASSLGLAGEDTGELFF
TRBV28	.	.	TRBJ2-1	TGTGCCAGCAGTTTACCGGGCTCCTACAATGAGCAGTTCTTC	CASSLPGSYNEQFF
TRBV29-1	few	TRBD1	TRBJ2-7	TGCAGCGTGGAAACCGGGACAGGGTTCTACGAGCAGTACTTC	CSVETGTGFYEQYF
TRBV29-1	many	.	TRBJ2-5	TGCAGCGTCTGGGCAGAGACCCAGTACTTC	CSVWAETQYF
TRBV7-8	.	TRBD2	TRBJ2-7	TGTGCCAGCAGCGACCCGCGGGAGGCTCGGGGGGAGCAGTACTTC	CASSDPREARGEQYF
TRBV19	.	TRBD1	TRBJ1-1	TGTGCCAGTAAACCTGACAGGGAAGGCACTGAAGCTTTCTTT	CASKPDREGTEAFF
TRBV3-1	many	.	TRBJ2-4	TGTGCCAGCAGCCACTCATCCCTCGACAAAAACATTCAGTACTTC	CASSHSSLDKNIQYF
TRBV3-1	many	TRBD1	TRBJ2-7	TGTGCCAGCAGCCTTTACGGGACAGGGGAGGGCGAGCAGTACTTC	CASSLYGTGEGEQYF
TRBV27	many	.	TRBJ2-7	TGTGCCAGCGGAGAATACGAGCAGTACTTC	CASGEYEQYF
TRBV20-1	few	TRBD1	TRBJ2-7	TGCAGTGCCTCGATCCGGGACAGGGGCCGTGGGGAGCAGTACTTC	CSASIRDRGRGEQYF
TRBV20-1	.	TRBD2	TRBJ2-4	TGCAGTGCTAGGGGTGGGGGACTAGTGGGAGGGCCCAATAGCATTCAGTACTTC	CSARGGGLVGGPNSIQYF
TRBV28	many	TRBD2	TRBJ2-7	TGTGCCAGCAGCCTATCACTAGCGGGAGGCGAGGGTTTC	CASSLSLAGGEGF
TRBV11-3	.	TRBD2	TRBJ2-7	TGTGCCAGCAGCTTAAAAAGGGGACTAGACCCTAGAGAGCAGTACTTC	CASSLKRGLDPREQYF
TRBV10-3	.	.	TRBJ2-7	TGTGCCATCAAAGGGGCCGACTACGAGCAGTACTTC	CAIKGADYEQYF
TRBV9	few	TRBD2	TRBJ2-7	TGTGCCAGCAGCGCCTCAGGAGGGGGTAGCGGGAAAGGCTACGAGCAGTACTTC	CASSASGGGSGKGYEQYF
TRBV10-3	many	.	TRBJ2-5	TGTGCCATCAGTGAGGATCGTCAGGGGAAGACCCAGTACTTC	CAISEDRQGKTQYF
TRBV4-2	few	.	TRBJ1-6	TGTGCCAGCAGCCAATCGCTTCGCCAAACACCCCTCCACTTT	CASSQSLRQTPLHF
TRBV7-9	.	TRBD2	TRBJ2-6	TGTGCCAGCAGCCCACCTAGCGGGAGGGCCGCTGGGGCCAACGTCCTGACTTTC	CASSPPSGRAAGANVLTF
TRBV28	.	TRBD2	TRBJ2-3	TGTGCCAGCAGTATCGGGACTAGCGGGAAGGATACGCAGTATTTT	CASSIGTSGKDTQYF
TRBV30	few	.	TRBJ2-5	TGTGCCTGGGCCCGGGGGCAGAGACAAGAGACCCAGTACTTC	CAWARGQRQETQYF
TRBV28	.	.	TRBJ2-1	TGTGCCAGCAGTCCTGGGCAGGGATTGTACAATGAGCAGTTCTTC	CASSPGQGLYNEQFF
TRBV2	many	TRBD2	TRBJ2-7	TGTGCCAGCGACCGGGGGCTAGCGGGGTCCTACGAGCAGTACTTC	CASDRGLAGSYEQYF
TRBV20-1	.	.	TRBJ2-7	TGCAGTGCTAGGTCTGGGCTAACATACGAGCAGTACTTC	CSARSGLTYEQYF
TRBV2	many	.	TRBJ1-5	TGTGCCAGTGGGTCCCTGAGGGACCTTAGCAATCAGCCCCAGCATTTT	CASGSLRDLSNQPQHF
TRBV3-1	.	.	TRBJ2-4	TGTGCCAGCAGCCAAGATAGCAGGAATTTAAACATTCAGTACTTC	CASSQDSRNLNIQYF
TRBV9	.	.	TRBJ2-5	TGTGCCAGCAGCGTAGAAGGGAGTTCGAAGACCCAGTACTTC	CASSVEGSSKTQYF
TRBV12-3/TRBV12-4	many	.	TRBJ2-5	TGTGCCAGCAGTCCCCCATTGGGGTGGGAGACCCAGTACTTC	CASSPPLGWETQYF
TRBV4-1	once	.	TRBJ2-7	TGCGCCAGCAGCCAGGGTCCCGCAGGGGACTCTAACTACGAGCAGTACTTC	CASSQGPAGDSNYEQYF
TRBV20-1	many	.	TRBJ2-4	TGCAGTGCTAGAGGAACCTCGGGGTACATTCAGTACTTC	CSARGTSGYIQYF
TRBV7-2	.	TRBD2	TRBJ2-7	TGTGCCAGCAGCCTCCAGGCGGGAGCAGCTTCCTACGAGCAGTACTTC	CASSLQAGAASYEQYF
TRBV11-2	.	.	TRBJ2-3	TGTGCCAGCAGCTTAACAACGGGGTCTAGCACAGATACGCAGTATTTT	CASSLTTGSSTDTQYF
TRBV25-1	few	TRBD1	TRBJ2-7	TGTGCCAGCAGCGGCGGACAGGGAGGAACCTACGAGCAGTACTTC	CASSGGQGGTYEQYF
TRBV2	.	TRBD1	TRBJ2-3	TGTGCCAGCAGTGAATTACAGGGGGCGATAGATACGCAGTATTTT	CASSELQGAIDTQYF
TRBV27	.	TRBD1	TRBJ1-4	TGTGCCAGCAGTTTCCTCGACAGGGAACCTAATGAAAAACTGTTTTTT	CASSFLDREPNEKLFF
TRBV24-1	many	.	TRBJ2-7	TGTGCCACCAGTGACCTTAGCGCGACTTACGAGCAGTACTTC	CATSDLSATYEQYF
TRBV7-3	few	TRBD2	TRBJ2-2	TGTGCCAGCAGCCAGGAGGTAGCGGGAGTAGACACCGGGGAGCTGTTTTTT	CASSQEVAGVDTGELFF
TRBV5-6	few	.	TRBJ2-2	TGTGCCAGCAGCCCGGCCCTATTCGGGGAGCTGTTTTTT	CASSPALFGELFF
TRBV29-1	.	TRBD1	TRBJ2-7	TGCAGCGTTGCTAATGTGGGACAGACCCCGCGGGAGCAGTACTTC	CSVANVGQTPREQYF
TRBV25-1	.	TRBD1	TRBJ1-2	TGTGCCAGCCTTGGACAGGGGAGCGGCTACACCTTC	CASLGQGSGYTF